This T cell receptor beta chain was captured by sequencing in a study of monozygotic twins with cystic fibrosis (dated by TCRdb to the early 2020s). Describing the broader study: Around 2.8 micrograms of fragmented DNA went through approximately 16 PCR cycles to produce barcoded libraries. Data for three of the twin pairs had already been reported earlier in a different context. The study compared TCR beta repertoires within and between 16 monozygotic twin pairs with cystic fibrosis to assess genetic influence on V and J gene usage. On the day blood was drawn, the twins' weight-for-height and FEVPerc (FEV1 disease centile) were ranked against those of the 1,000 or so cohort participants. The cohort comprised ten female and six male twin pairs aged about 2.0 to 36.4 years, median 9.1 years, mostly children and adolescents. What the work shows at the level of the full study, not this receptor alone: Sharing of nucleotide-identical clonotypes was significantly greater within monozygotic CF twin pairs than between unrelated CF individuals (P = 0.000026, Mann-Whitney). Simpson clonality tended to be low (median around 0.0088), which suggests a naive-dominated repertoire, although clonality was higher in the most severely affected patients. The greatest similarity to the co-twin was observed for V gene usage in 13 of 16 pairs and for J usage in 8 of 16 pairs, which suggested genetic constraints. No association turned up between shared CDR3 numbers and age, concordance or disease severity, and the cohort was small.

The CDR3, cysteine through phenylalanine, is 14 amino acids long. Kept here is only the CDR3 DNA, which spans 42 bases and is read in frame from base 1. Trimming takes 5 bases off V and 4 bases off J; junction bases not matched to a gene: 8. Per the germline V gene, SGHTA is the CDR1 and FQGNSA is the CDR2. The twin pairs came from the European Cystic Fibrosis Twin and Sibling Study Cohort, a cohort that recruited patients from over a hundred CF clinics across 14 European countries. Zygosity and CFTR genotype were verified in-house, with zygosity tested by multiplex PCR of nine short tandem repeat loci. Each twin gave a peripheral blood sample, and clinical parameters were documented on that same day of blood sampling. Phenol/chloroform extraction was used to isolate genomic DNA from peripheral blood cells, and the DNA was then kept in TE buffer at 4 degrees C. Points on this clone: It lacks a known antigen. No much larger clone exists at a distance of one base, and base qualities are not known.

TCR beta CDR3 regions were amplified by multiplex PCR using the immunoSEQ immune profiling system, following the manufacturer's instructions. Sequencing was performed on an Illumina NextSeq system. As for the original processing: Sequence data were processed on the immunoSEQ Analyzer platform, and clonality was calculated as the square root of Simpson's index of productive rearrangements. Jensen-Shannon distance served as the measure of similarity in V and J usage, while OLGA was used to compute CDR3 generation probabilities. The researchers looked up shared CDR3 sequences in the immuneACCESS database (August 2020) and in VDJdb (December 2020). The table comes from immuneACCESS by way of TCRdb, which keeps in-frame sequences with V and J called. Part of the clones is missing from these tables; in studies checked, under half for an unresolved V gene and the rest for unknown reasons. V, J and clone size are taken as reported in that table, and D and trimming were inferred from the DNA itself. This sample has roughly 7,900 clones in its table, and over 85% of those were observed once. Approximately 0.58% of the sample goes to the ten largest clones.

This clonotype originated in a boy younger than 10 with cystic fibrosis. The sample comprised blood. In this chain, TRBV7-2 is recombined with TRBJ2-7, with 7 central nucleotides matching TRBD1. The CDR3 region reads CASSTGTVPYEQYF. The DNA sequence reads TGTGCCAGCAGCACCGGGACAGTTCCTTACGAGCAGTACTTC.